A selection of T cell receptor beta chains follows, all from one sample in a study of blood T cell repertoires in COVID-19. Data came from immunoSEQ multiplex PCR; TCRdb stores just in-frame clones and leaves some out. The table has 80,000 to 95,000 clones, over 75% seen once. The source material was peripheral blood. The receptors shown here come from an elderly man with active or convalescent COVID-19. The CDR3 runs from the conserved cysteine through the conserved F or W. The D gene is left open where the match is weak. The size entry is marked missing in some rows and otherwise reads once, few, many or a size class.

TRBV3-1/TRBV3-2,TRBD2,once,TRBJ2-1,TGTGCCAGCAGCCCAGTCCCGGGACTAAGAAGGCTTCACCATGAGCAGTTCTTC,CASSPVPGLRRLHHEQFF
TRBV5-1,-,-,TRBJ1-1,TGCGCCAGCAGCTTGAATGCGGGGTATGCTTTCTTT,CASSLNAGYAFF
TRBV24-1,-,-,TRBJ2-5,TGTGCCACCAGTGATTCTCTGACTAGTTGCTTCCGAGAGACCCAGTACTTC,CATSDSLTSCFRETQYF
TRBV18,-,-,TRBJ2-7,TGTGCCAGCTCACCACCCGACATCTCCTACGAGCAGTACTTC,CASSPPDISYEQYF
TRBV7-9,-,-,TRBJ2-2,TGTGCCAGCAGCAAAATAGTGGGGGCCACCGGGGAGCTGTTTTTT,CASSKIVGATGELFF
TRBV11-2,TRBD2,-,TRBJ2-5,TGTGCCAGCAGCTTAGGACTAGCATGGGAGACCCAGTACTTC,CASSLGLAWETQYF
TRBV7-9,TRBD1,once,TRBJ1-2,TGTGCCAGCAGCCCCAGGACAGGGTGGGATGGCTACACCTTC,CASSPRTGWDGYTF
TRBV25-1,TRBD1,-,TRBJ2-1,TGTGCCAGCAGTGAACCAGGGGGTCCCCTCTATAATGAGCAGTTCTTC,CASSEPGGPLYNEQFF
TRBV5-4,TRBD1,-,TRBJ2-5,TGTGCCAGCAGCTCGGTGACAGGGGGCGGAGAGACCCAGTACTTC,CASSSVTGGGETQYF
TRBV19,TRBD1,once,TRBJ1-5,TGTGCCAGTAGTACCCTTGACAGGGGGCATCAGCCCCAGCATTTT,CASSTLDRGHQPQHF
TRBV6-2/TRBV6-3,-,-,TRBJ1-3,TGTGCCAGCAGTTACCCCGGACTAGCAGGCGATGGAAACACCATATATTTT,CASSYPGLAGDGNTIYF
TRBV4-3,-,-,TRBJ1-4,TGCGCCAGCAGCCAACGGACTCGAGGCCCCTTTGGGGTGTTTTTT,CASSQRTRGPFGVFF
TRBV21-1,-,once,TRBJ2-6,TGTGCCAGCAGCATACGAGGGGGACAGTTCTACTCTGGGGCCAACGTCCTGACTTTC,CASSIRGGQFYSGANVLTF